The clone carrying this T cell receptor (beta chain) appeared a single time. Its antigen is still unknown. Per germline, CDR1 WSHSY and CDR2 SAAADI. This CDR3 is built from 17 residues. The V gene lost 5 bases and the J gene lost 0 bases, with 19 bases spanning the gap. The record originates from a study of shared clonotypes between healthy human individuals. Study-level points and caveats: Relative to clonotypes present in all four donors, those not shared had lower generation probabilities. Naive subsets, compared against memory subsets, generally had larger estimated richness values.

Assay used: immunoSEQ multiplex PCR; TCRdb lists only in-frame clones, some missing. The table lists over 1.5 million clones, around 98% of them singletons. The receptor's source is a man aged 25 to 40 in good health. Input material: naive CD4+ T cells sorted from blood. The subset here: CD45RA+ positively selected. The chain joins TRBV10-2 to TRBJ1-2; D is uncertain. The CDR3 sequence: CASSYWVREETNYGYTF. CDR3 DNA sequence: TGCGCCAGCAGTTATTGGGTACGGGAGGAGACTAACTATGGCTACACCTTC.